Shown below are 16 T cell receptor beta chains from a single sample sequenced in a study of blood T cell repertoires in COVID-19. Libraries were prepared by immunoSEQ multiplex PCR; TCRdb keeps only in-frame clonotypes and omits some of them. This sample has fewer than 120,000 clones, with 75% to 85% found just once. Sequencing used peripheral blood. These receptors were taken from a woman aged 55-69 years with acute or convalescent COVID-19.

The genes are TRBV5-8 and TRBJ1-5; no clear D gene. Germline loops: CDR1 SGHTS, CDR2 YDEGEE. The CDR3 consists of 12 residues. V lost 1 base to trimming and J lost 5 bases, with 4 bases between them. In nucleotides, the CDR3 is TGTGCCAGCAGCTTGCAGTATCAGCCCCAGCATTTT. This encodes CASSLQYQPQHF.

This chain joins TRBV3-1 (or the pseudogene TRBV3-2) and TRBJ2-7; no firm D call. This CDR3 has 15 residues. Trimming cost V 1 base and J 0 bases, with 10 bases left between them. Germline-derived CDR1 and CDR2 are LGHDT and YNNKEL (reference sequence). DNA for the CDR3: TGTGCCAGCAGCCAAGGTGTCTACGCCTCCTACGAGCAGTACTTC. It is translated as CASSQGVYASYEQYF.

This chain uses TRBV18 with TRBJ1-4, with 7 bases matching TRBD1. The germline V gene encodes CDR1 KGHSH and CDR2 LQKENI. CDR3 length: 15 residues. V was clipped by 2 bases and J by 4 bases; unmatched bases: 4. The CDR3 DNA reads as TGTGCCAGCTCACCAGGGACAGCGGTTAATGAAAAACTGTTTTTT. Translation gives CASSPGTAVNEKLFF.

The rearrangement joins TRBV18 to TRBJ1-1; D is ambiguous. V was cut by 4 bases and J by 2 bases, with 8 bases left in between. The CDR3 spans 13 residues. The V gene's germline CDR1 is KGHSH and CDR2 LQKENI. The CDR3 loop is CASSRQFNTEAFF. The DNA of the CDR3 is TGTGCCAGCTCACGTCAGTTCAACACTGAAGCTTTCTTT.

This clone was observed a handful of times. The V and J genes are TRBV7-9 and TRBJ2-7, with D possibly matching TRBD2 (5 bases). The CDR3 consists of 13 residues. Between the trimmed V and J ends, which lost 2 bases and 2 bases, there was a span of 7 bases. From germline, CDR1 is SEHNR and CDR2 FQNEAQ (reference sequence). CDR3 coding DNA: TGTGCCAGCAGCTTATCCGGGACCTACGAGCAGTACTTC. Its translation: CASSLSGTYEQYF. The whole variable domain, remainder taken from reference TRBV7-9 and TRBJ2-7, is DTGVSQNPRHKITKRGQNVTFRCDPISEHNRLYWYRQTLGQGPEFLTYFQNEAQLEKSRLLSDRFSAERPKGSFSTLEIQRTEQGDSAMYLCASSLSGTYEQYFGPGTRLTVT.

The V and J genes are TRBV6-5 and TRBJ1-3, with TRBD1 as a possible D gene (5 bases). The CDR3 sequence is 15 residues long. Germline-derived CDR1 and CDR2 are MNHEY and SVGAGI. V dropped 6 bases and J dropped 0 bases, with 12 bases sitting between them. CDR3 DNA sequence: TGTGCCAGCAGGATTGGACACTTCTCTGGAAACACCATATATTTT. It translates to CASRIGHFSGNTIYF.

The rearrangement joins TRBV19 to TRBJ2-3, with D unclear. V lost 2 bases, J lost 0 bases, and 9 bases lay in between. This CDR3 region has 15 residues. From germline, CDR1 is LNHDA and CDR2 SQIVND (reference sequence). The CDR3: CASSIRAISTDTQYF. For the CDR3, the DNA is TGTGCCAGTAGTATAAGAGCGATTAGCACAGATACGCAGTATTTT. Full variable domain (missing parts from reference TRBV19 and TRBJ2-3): DGGITQSPKYLFRKEGQNVTLSCEQNLNHDAMYWYRQDPGQGLRLIYYSQIVNDFQKGDIAEGYSVSREKKESFPLTVTSAQKNPTAFYLCASSIRAISTDTQYFGPGTRLTVL.

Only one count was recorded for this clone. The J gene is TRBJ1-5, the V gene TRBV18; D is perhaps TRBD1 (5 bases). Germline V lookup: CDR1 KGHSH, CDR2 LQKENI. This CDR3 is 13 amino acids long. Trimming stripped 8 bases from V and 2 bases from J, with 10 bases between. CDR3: CASQDSGNQPQHF. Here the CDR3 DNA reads TGTGCCAGCCAAGACAGTGGCAATCAGCCCCAGCATTTT.

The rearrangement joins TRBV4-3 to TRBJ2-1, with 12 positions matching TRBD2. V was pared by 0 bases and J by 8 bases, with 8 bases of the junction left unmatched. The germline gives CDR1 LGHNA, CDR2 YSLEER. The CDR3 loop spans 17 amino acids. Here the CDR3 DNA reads TGCGCCAGCAGCCAAGATACTAGCGGGGGGAATGCCGATGAGCAGTTCTTC. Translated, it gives CASSQDTSGGNADEQFF.

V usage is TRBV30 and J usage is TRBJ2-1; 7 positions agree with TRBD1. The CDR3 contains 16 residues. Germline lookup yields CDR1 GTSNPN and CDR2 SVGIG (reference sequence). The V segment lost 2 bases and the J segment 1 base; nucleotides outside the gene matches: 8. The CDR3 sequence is CAWSPPRGNSYNEQFF. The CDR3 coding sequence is TGTGCCTGGAGTCCCCCCAGGGGGAATTCCTACAATGAGCAGTTCTTC.

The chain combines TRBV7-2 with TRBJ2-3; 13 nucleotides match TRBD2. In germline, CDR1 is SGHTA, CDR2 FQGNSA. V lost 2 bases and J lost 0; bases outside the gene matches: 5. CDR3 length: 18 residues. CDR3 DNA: TGTGCCAGCAGCTTAATCTGGACTAGCGGGGGTAGCACAGATACGCAGTATTTT. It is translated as CASSLIWTSGGSTDTQYF.

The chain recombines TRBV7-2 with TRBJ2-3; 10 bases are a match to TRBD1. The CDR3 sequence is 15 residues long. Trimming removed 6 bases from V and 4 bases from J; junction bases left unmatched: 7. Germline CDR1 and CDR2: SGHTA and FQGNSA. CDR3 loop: CASRLTGGGADTQYF. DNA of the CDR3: TGTGCCAGCAGACTGACAGGGGGCGGTGCAGATACGCAGTATTTT. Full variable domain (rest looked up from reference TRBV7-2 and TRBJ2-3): GAGVSQSPSNKVTEKGKDVELRCDPISGHTALYWYRQSLGQGLEFLIYFQGNSAPDKSGLPSDRFSAERTGGSVSTLTIQRTQQEDSAVYLCASRLTGGGADTQYFGPGTRLTVL.

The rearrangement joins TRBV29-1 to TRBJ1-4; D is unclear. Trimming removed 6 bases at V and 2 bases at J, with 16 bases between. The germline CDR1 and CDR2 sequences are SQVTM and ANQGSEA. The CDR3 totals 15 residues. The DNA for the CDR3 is TGCAGCGTACTAGGAGATGGACGGACTAATGAAAAACTGTTTTTT. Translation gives CSVLGDGRTNEKLFF.

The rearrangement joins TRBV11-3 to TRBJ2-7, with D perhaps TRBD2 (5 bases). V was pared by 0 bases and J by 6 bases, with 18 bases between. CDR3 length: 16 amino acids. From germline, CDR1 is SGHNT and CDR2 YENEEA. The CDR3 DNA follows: TGTGCCAGCAGCTTAGAGGCGTGGAGAGGGCGCAGCGAGCAGTACTTC. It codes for CASSLEAWRGRSEQYF.

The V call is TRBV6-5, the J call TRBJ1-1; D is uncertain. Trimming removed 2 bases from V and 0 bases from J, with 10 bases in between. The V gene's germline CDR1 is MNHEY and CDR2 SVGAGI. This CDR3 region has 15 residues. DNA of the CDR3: TGTGCCAGCAGTTACGAGGGAGGCATGAACACTGAAGCTTTCTTT. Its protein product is CASSYEGGMNTEAFF.

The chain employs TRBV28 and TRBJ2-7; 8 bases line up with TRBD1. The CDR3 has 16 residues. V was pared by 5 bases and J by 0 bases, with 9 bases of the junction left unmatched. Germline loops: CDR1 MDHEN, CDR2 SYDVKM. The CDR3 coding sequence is TGTGCCAGCAGTACAGCCCGACAGGGGATCTCCTACGAGCAGTACTTC. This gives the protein CASSTARQGISYEQYF.